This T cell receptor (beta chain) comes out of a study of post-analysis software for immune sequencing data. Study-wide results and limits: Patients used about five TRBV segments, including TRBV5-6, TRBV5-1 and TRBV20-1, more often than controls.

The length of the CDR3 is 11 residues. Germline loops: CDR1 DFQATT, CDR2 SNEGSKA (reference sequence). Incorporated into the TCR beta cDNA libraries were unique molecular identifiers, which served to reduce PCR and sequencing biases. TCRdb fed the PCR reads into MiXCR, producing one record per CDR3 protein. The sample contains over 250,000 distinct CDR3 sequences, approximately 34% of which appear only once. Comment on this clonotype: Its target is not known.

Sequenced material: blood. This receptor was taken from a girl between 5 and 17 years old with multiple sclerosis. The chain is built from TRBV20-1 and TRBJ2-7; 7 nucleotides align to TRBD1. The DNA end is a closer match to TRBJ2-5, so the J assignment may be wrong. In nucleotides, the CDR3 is TGCAGTGCTGAATACAGGGGGACCCAGTACTTC. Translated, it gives CSAEYRGTQYF.